These 8 T cell receptor beta chains originate from one sample sequenced in a study of memory CD4+ T cells and cytomegalovirus serostatus. The sort gate was single viable CD3+CD4+CD8-CD45RO+ cells for memory CD4+ T cells. Sequenced by immunoSEQ multiplex PCR; TCRdb stores in-frame clones only, minus some. The sample carries about 80,000 clones, more than 70% recorded once. Specimen: memory CD4+ T cells from blood. The receptor set was obtained from an adult in good health and CMV-seronegative.

This chain connects TRBV12-2 to TRBJ1-6; the tabulated D call, TRBD1, remains unverified against the DNA. TRBV12-2 is marked as a pseudogene. This CDR3 spans 17 amino acids. CDR3 coding DNA: TGTGCAAGTCGCTTAGCGTCAACGGGACAGGATAATTCACCCCTCCACTTT. Protein: CASRLASTGQDNSPLHF.

The chain uses TRBV20-1 and TRBJ2-7; D is perhaps TRBD1 (5 bases). V was shortened by 5 bases and J by 4 bases, with 9 bases between the two germline ends. Germline CDR1 reads DFQATT; CDR2 reads SNEGSKA (reference sequence). This CDR3 has 11 residues. CDR3 sequence (DNA): TGCAGTGCTTTCGACAGATACGAGCAGTACTTC. Translation gives CSAFDRYEQYF.

V gene TRBV2 combines with J gene TRBJ1-2; D is unclear. V was shortened by 6 bases and J by 4 bases, with 12 bases between the two germline ends. Looked up from germline, CDR1 is SNHLY and CDR2 is FYNNEI. CDR3 size: 13 residues. CDR3 in amino acids: CASRQLGVYGYTF. CDR3 in DNA: TGTGCCAGCAGGCAACTCGGGGTCTATGGCTACACCTTC.

The CDR3 region is CASSNRDTQETQYF. The CDR3 region has the DNA TGTGCCAGCAGTAACCGGGACACCCAAGAGACCCAGTACTTC. J is TRBJ2-5 and V is TRBV2, with D possibly TRBD1 on 6 matching bases. The CDR3 loop spans 14 amino acids. The V end lost 5 bases, the J end lost 1 base, and 11 bases lay between the germline ends. Germline CDR1 reads SNHLY; CDR2 reads FYNNEI.

The V gene is TRBV13, the J gene TRBJ1-2, with no clear D. The CDR3 has 13 amino acids. Germline V CDR1 and CDR2: PRHDT, FYEKMQ (reference sequence). With 0 bases removed from V and 5 bases from J, the gap between germline ends came to 7 bases. The CDR3 here is CASSLGPPYGYTF. DNA for the CDR3: TGTGCCAGCAGCTTAGGCCCCCCGTATGGCTACACCTTC.

V usage is TRBV5-4 and J usage is TRBJ1-6; D is uncertain. The CDR3 totals 16 residues. Germline V gene data show CDR1 as SGHNT and CDR2 as YYREEE (reference sequence). Trimming removed 3 bases from V and 7 bases from J, with 17 bases in between. CDR3 in amino acids: CASSYLEGRPNSPLHF. In DNA, the CDR3 is TGTGCCAGCAGCTATCTCGAGGGTCGGCCGAATTCACCCCTCCACTTT.

This clone has a handful of counts. The chain combines TRBV5-6 with TRBJ1-2; D might be TRBD1 (5 bases). CDR3 length equals 13 residues. CDR1 is SGHDT and CDR2 is YYEEEE in the germline V gene. Trimming shortened V by 2 bases and J by 3 bases, and 8 bases separated the two germline ends. CDR3 bases: TGTGCCAGCAGCTTCGGCAGGGACTATGGCTACACCTTC. Its protein product is CASSFGRDYGYTF.

This clone has more than one count but fewer than ten. CDR3 DNA sequence: TGTGCCAGTAACCGCCCCGGGACAGGTAATCAGCCCCAGCATTTT. Translated: CASNRPGTGNQPQHF. The chain combines TRBV19 with TRBJ1-5; 8 bases align to TRBD1. V lost 7 bases to trimming and J lost 4 bases; unmatched junction nucleotides: 9. CDR3 length equals 15 residues. CDR1 and CDR2 (germline): LNHDA, SQIVND (reference sequence).